This paragraph reports one T cell receptor beta chain. Its matching antigen is unknown. V was pared by 4 bases and J by 4 bases, with 8 bases of the junction left unmatched. The CDR3 loop spans 15 amino acids. Germline values: CDR1 SGHNT, CDR2 YYREEE (reference sequence). The data belong to a study of blood T cells in healthy people across ages. A second PCR of roughly 7 to 11 cycles used a sample-barcoded 5' primer and a J-beta primer mix. Each CDR3 protein is one row after TCRdb ran MiXCR on the 5' RACE reads. Among about a million distinct CDR3 sequences listed, around 54% were seen once. Study-wide findings and caveats: Older age went with lower TCR beta diversity per million T cells, in a roughly linear way.

The rearrangement joins TRBV5-4 to TRBJ2-3, with 8 nucleotides matching TRBD2. The sample consisted of blood. This clonotype was sampled from a woman aged 60-70 years in good health. CDR3 nucleotide sequence: TGTGCCAGCAGCCGATTCGAACTAGCGGCAGATACGCAGTATTTT. As protein: CASSRFELAADTQYF. Combining the CDR3 with reference TRBV5-4 and TRBJ2-3 gives the whole variable domain ETGVTQSPTHLIKTRGQQVTLRCSSQSGHNTVSWYQQALGQGPQFIFQYYREEENGRGNFPPRFSGLQFPNYSSELNVNALELDDSALYLCASSRFELAADTQYFGPGTRLTVL.